The clone carrying this TCR beta chain was counted many times. The target antigen is unknown. This sample stems from a study of identical twins. TCRdb fed the 5' RACE reads into MiXCR, producing one record per CDR3 protein. The top ten clones hold about 9% of a sample with some 240,000 distinct CDR3 sequences, more than 9% of them seen once. The germline V gene has CDR1 MNHNS and CDR2 SASEGT. Trimming removed 6 bases from V and 3 bases from J, with 5 bases in between. CDR3 length equals 12 residues. Study-level results: With abundant cord blood beta clonotypes, insertions were fewer; memory repertoires showed no such pattern. The study reached conclusions through statistical analysis that was cross-sectional, not following the same donors. In zero-insertion analyses, partial confounding could arise from invariant MAIT and iNKT cells.

The sample comprised memory T cells sorted from blood. This chain connects TRBV6-1 to TRBJ2-2; D not resolved. The TCR sequence derives from a man between 50 and 59 years old in good health. The CDR3 bases are TGTGCCAGCAGGGTTTACACCGGGGAGCTGTTTTTT. Translation: CASRVYTGELFF.